The clone carrying this TCR beta chain has a count of ten or more. Its antigen remains unidentified. The CDR3 consists of 16 residues. V lost 2 bases to trimming and J lost 3 bases; unmatched junction nucleotides: 8. Germline values: CDR1 SGHRS, CDR2 YFSETQ. The data originate from a study of regulatory T cells in long-lasting Graves disease. Points from the study as a whole: Persistent patients shared more public clonotypes (under 3,000) than newly diagnosed patients (about 1,000).

Time point reported: newly diagnosed GD, antithyroid drugs for less than 3 months. TCR sequences were obtained from RNA taken from PBMCs. Arm-PCR with iRepertoire HTBI primers amplified the CDR3 regions for these TCR beta libraries. Per the authors' pipeline: Analysis of the samples identified 50 to 75 TRBV and around 13 TRBJ segments. MiXCR, run by TCRdb on the multiplex PCR reads, gives a single entry per CDR3 protein. The V and J calls and clone size come from TCRdb's table, not from the authors' own analysis. The sample records 510,000 or so distinct CDR3 sequences, around 12% being singletons. The same sample was also used in a study of T cells in Graves' hyperthyroidism and ophthalmopathy. According to that study: Within blood appeared most thyroid clonotypes that had expanded above 0.001. Stable hyperthyroidism was told apart from ophthalmopathy by a model built on 13 V-J features.

The specimen comprised peripheral blood mononuclear cells (PBMCs), sampled at new diagnosis, from a patient treated with antithyroid drugs. The V and J genes are TRBV5-1 and TRBJ2-7, with 10 nucleotides matching TRBD2. The clonotype was recovered from a woman aged 30 to 39 with Graves disease. This CDR3 is CASSFFSSGSYYEQYF. The CDR3 bases are TGCGCCAGCAGCTTCTTCTCTAGCGGGAGTTACTACGAGCAGTACTTC.